This record looks at one T cell receptor beta chain sequence and its context. Its specificity is not known. The data originate from a study of shared clonotypes between healthy human individuals. Study summary: There were three CD4 naive, three CD4 memory, two CD8 naive and one CD8 memory plates per donor. Study-level points and caveats: Naive CD4 clonotype sharing across a few donors was 4% to 5%. On the whole, naive subsets had larger estimated richness than memory subsets had.

Measured with immunoSEQ multiplex PCR; TCRdb has only the in-frame clones, and not every one. The table lists some 2,000,000 clones, about 95% of them singletons. The CDR3 spans 17 residues. V gave up 0 bases and J gave up 1 base, with 13 bases separating them. Germline CDR1 is SGHTA and CDR2 is FQGNSA. Naive-designated CD8 cells lacked CD45RO, were positively enriched for CCR7, and omitted terminally differentiated effector memory CD45RA+ cells. Nashville, Tennessee was home to all donors, each a Caucasian adult. This chain joins TRBV7-2 and TRBJ2-4; the D call may be TRBD1 or TRBD2 (5 bases each). Source material: naive CD8+ T cells sorted from blood. The clonotype was recovered from a man between 18 and 29 years old in good health. The CDR3 protein is CASSLAKGDGAKNIQYF. The CDR3 DNA reads TGTGCCAGCAGCTTAGCGAAAGGGGACGGGGCCAAAAACATTCAGTACTTC.